This paragraph reports one T cell receptor (beta chain). This sample stems from a study of CD8 T cells in Susac syndrome. For the study at large: Intravenous immunoglobulin alone or corticosteroids were being given to patients with Susac syndrome at blood draw, unless they were therapy-naive.

A quantity of about 0.5 to 1 ug RNA underwent reverse transcription using random hexamers. TCRdb re-analysed the immunoSEQ multiplex PCR reads in MiXCR, keeping a single row per CDR3 protein. The table has about 190,000 distinct CDR3 sequences, approximately 95% seen once; the top ten hold less than 0.2%. The CDR3 sequence is 14 residues long. Germline V gene lookup returns CDR1 SEHNR and CDR2 FQNEAQ (reference sequence). Trimming shortened V by 4 bases and J by 6 bases, and 16 bases separated the two germline ends. Sample: CD8+ T cells from PBMCs. The J gene is TRBJ2-7, the V gene TRBV7-9, with D unresolved. The TCR sequence derives from a human donor with Susac syndrome. In nucleotides, the CDR3 is TGTGCCAGCAGCTCCTCTGGGGTTTTGGGCGAGCAGTACTTC. Protein product: CASSSSGVLGEQYF.